One and the same sample provided the 4 T cell receptor beta chains below, sequenced in a study of cytomegalovirus exposure and HLA in healthy donors. The PCR was carried out with 60 Vbeta primers and 13 Jbeta primers. Produced via immunoSEQ multiplex PCR; TCRdb's table is partial and in-frame only. The data hold about 170,000 clones, with around 80% observed a single time. Specimen: PBMCs. Receptor source: a female donor in good health and CMV-seronegative.

This clone has a single count. The V and J genes are TRBV18 and TRBJ2-2; 10 positions agree with TRBD1. CDR1 and CDR2 (germline): KGHSH, LQKENI. The CDR3 sequence is 15 residues long. The V gene end was trimmed by 5 bases and the J gene end by 7 bases; junction bases not matched to a gene: 7. The DNA of the CDR3 is TGTGCCAGCTCAAAGGGACAGGGGATACTCGGGGAGCTGTTTTTT. Encoded protein: CASSKGQGILGELFF.

This rearrangement joins TRBV5-1 to TRBJ1-6; the D is unclear. This CDR3 region has 19 residues. The germline V and J ends were trimmed by 0 bases and 0 bases, with 16 bases remaining between them. Germline loops: CDR1 SGHRS, CDR2 YFSETQ. The CDR3 bases are TGCGCCAGCAGCTTGGAATCTCGATCCGAGAGCTCCTATAATTCACCCCTCCACTTT. Protein: CASSLESRSESSYNSPLHF.

This chain connects TRBV28 to TRBJ1-1; D remains ambiguous. Germline V gene sequence: CDR1 MDHEN, CDR2 SYDVKM. V lost 2 bases, J lost 8 bases, and 9 bases lay in between. The CDR3 sequence is 12 residues long. The CDR3 spells CASSLQREEAFF. The CDR3 DNA is TGTGCCAGCAGTTTACAAAGGGAGGAAGCTTTCTTT.

In its sample, this clone was seen once. The rearrangement joins TRBV6-5 to TRBJ2-7; a possible D gene is TRBD1 (6 bases). The V gene lost 4 bases and the J gene lost 9 bases, with 16 bases spanning the gap. This CDR3 spans 13 amino acids. Germline loops: CDR1 MNHEY, CDR2 SVGAGI. CDR3 DNA sequence: TGTGCCAGCAGTTTCCACAGGGTAGGTGGGCAGTACTTC. Protein: CASSFHRVGGQYF.